Each of the 15 T cell receptor beta chains below was sequenced from the same sample in a study of T cell clones after liver transplantation. Clones were sequenced by immunoSEQ multiplex PCR, and TCRdb holds only the in-frame ones, with some missing. The sample includes about 99,000 clones, 84% of them seen just once. Sequencing used CD4+ T cells from blood, obtained 45 to 50 months after liver transplant. Source of these receptors: a human patient who received a liver transplant. Some T cells may have come from the graft donor.

This chain joins TRBV2 and TRBJ2-6; possible D gene TRBD1, 5 bases. The V and J ends lost 7 bases and 0 bases respectively, with 10 bases between them. Germline-derived CDR1 and CDR2 are SNHLY and FYNNEI. The CDR3 consists of 15 residues. This CDR3 reads CASKDRNSGANVLTF. CDR3 bases: TGTGCCAGCAAAGACAGAAACTCTGGGGCCAACGTCCTGACTTTC.

The chain carries TRBV28 and TRBJ2-1; 7 nucleotides agree with TRBD1. The CDR3 totals 16 residues. Germline V gene sequence: CDR1 MDHEN, CDR2 SYDVKM. Trimming cost V 5 bases and J 0 bases; bases outside gene matches: 7. The CDR3 protein is CASSRERGHSYNEQFF. The CDR3 nucleotides read TGTGCCAGCAGTCGCGAGAGGGGGCACTCCTACAATGAGCAGTTCTTC.

This clone was recorded once. CDR3 sequence: CASSTPTSGSYEQYF. CDR3 DNA sequence: TGTGCCAGTAGCACCCCGACTAGCGGGAGTTACGAGCAGTACTTC. The rearrangement links TRBV19 to TRBJ2-7, with TRBD2 matching 12 bases. The V gene end was trimmed by 6 bases and the J gene end by 4 bases; junction bases not matched to a gene: 7. This CDR3 is built from 15 residues. Germline CDR1 and CDR2: LNHDA and SQIVND (reference sequence).

The chain has TRBV15 and TRBJ2-3, with 7 bases matching TRBD2. This CDR3 is 14 amino acids long. Germline V lookup: CDR1 LNHNV, CDR2 YYDKDF (reference sequence). The J segment lost 4 bases and the V segment lost 3 bases, leaving 4 bases of the junction unmatched. CDR3: CATSRGGVADTQYF. CDR3 nucleotide sequence: TGTGCCACCAGCAGGGGGGGGGTGGCAGATACGCAGTATTTT.

This sequence joins TRBV19 and TRBJ2-5; TRBD2 aligns across 13 bases. Germline values: CDR1 LNHDA, CDR2 SQIVND (reference sequence). With 7 bases clipped from V and 4 bases from J, the junction kept 9 bases outside the gene matches. The CDR3 runs to 16 residues. The CDR3: CASTLGGTSGIETQYF. CDR3 in DNA: TGTGCCAGTACCCTAGGGGGGACTAGCGGGATAGAGACCCAGTACTTC.

This chain links TRBV28 with TRBJ1-5; possibly TRBD1 for D (6 bases). CDR3 length equals 14 residues. Deletions cut 6 bases from V and 2 bases from J, with 11 bases between. Germline loops: CDR1 MDHEN, CDR2 SYDVKM. The DNA of the CDR3 is TGTGCCAGCAGCCGCGAGGGGGGCAATCAGCCCCAGCATTTT. Encoded protein: CASSREGGNQPQHF.

V and J are TRBV9 and TRBJ2-2; TRBD2 matches 12 bases. Germline V gene data show CDR1 as SGDLS and CDR2 as YYNGEE. The V segment lost 8 bases and the J segment 4 bases; nucleotides outside the gene matches: 18. CDR3 length: 19 amino acids. CDR3 loop: CASGASPQTSGGFTGELFF. CDR3 nucleotides: TGTGCCAGTGGGGCATCACCTCAGACTAGCGGGGGCTTCACCGGGGAGCTGTTTTTT. The variable domain in full, completed from reference TRBV9 and TRBJ2-2, reads DSGVTQTPKHLITATGQRVTLRCSPRSGDLSVYWYQQSLDQGLQFLIQYYNGEERAKGNILERFSAQQFPDLHSELNLSSLELGDSALYFCASGASPQTSGGFTGELFFGEGSRLTVL.

The V and J genes are TRBV5-1 and TRBJ2-7; 8 positions agree with TRBD1. The CDR3 totals 15 residues. Germline CDR1 SGHRS, CDR2 YFSETQ. J lost 6 bases, V lost 0 bases, and 8 bases had no gene match. Written as DNA, the CDR3 is TGCGCCAGCAGCTTGGCGGCAGGGGGCTTGGTCGAGCAGTACTTC. This encodes CASSLAAGGLVEQYF.

This clone was observed a single time. The chain recombines TRBV6-1 with TRBJ1-2, with no clear D. The V and J ends lost 5 bases and 4 bases respectively, with 8 bases between them. The germline gives CDR1 MNHNS, CDR2 SASEGT. The CDR3 is 12 amino acids. Here the CDR3 DNA reads TGTGCCAGCAGTTCCCAGAGCTATGGCTACACCTTC. Translated, it gives CASSSQSYGYTF.

Of note for this clone: The same CDR3 is also encoded by other DNA sequences in this sample. The chain carries TRBV2 and TRBJ2-5; 8 bases agree with TRBD1. CDR3 length: 13 residues. The V segment lost 5 bases and the J segment 2 bases; nucleotides outside the gene matches: 1. Germline-derived CDR1 and CDR2 are SNHLY and FYNNEI. The CDR3 here is CASSRDRQETQYF. The CDR3 region has the DNA TGTGCCAGCAGTAGGGACAGGCAAGAGACCCAGTACTTC.

This clone was found once. The J gene is TRBJ1-2, the V gene TRBV6-5; D is possibly TRBD1 (5 bases). Germline CDR1 and CDR2: MNHEY and SVGAGI. The CDR3 runs 13 residues. Between the trimmed V and J ends, which lost 2 bases and 3 bases, there was a span of 7 bases. CDR3 nucleotides: TGTGCCAGCAGTTACGGGGCGGACTATGGCTACACCTTC. It is translated as CASSYGADYGYTF.

The chain uses TRBV6-5 and TRBJ1-1; 8 bases line up with TRBD1. The CDR3 extends over 15 amino acids. CDR1 and CDR2 (germline): MNHEY, SVGAGI. Trimming at V came to 2 bases and at J to 8 bases, leaving 10 bases not matched to a gene. CDR3 amino acids: CASSYTTGAGREAFF. In nucleotides, the CDR3 is TGTGCCAGCAGTTACACGACAGGGGCGGGTAGGGAAGCTTTCTTT.

The chain uses TRBV6-5 and TRBJ2-7; D not certain. The CDR3 spans 11 residues. Trimming took 10 bases from V and 5 from J, leaving 12 bases between them. Germline loops: CDR1 MNHEY, CDR2 SVGAGI. The CDR3 here is CATAVAHEQYF. The CDR3 nucleotides read TGTGCCACCGCAGTAGCCCACGAGCAGTACTTC.

This rearrangement joins TRBV6-5 to TRBJ2-7; D unresolved. The V and J ends lost 0 bases and 2 bases respectively, with 8 bases between them. The CDR3 covers 14 residues. Germline V gives CDR1 MNHEY, CDR2 SVGAGI. CDR3 in DNA: TGTGCCAGCAGTTACTCGAACGGGCCCTACGAGCAGTACTTC. The encoded protein is CASSYSNGPYEQYF.

V gene TRBV19 combines with J gene TRBJ2-3; D is possibly TRBD2 (6 bases). CDR1 and CDR2 (germline): LNHDA, SQIVND (reference sequence). The CDR3 length is 15 residues. V was trimmed by 3 bases and J by 2 bases, leaving 12 bases between them. The CDR3 bases are TGTGCCAGTAGTATCTTCGGGAGTGTCACAGATACGCAGTATTTT. Protein: CASSIFGSVTDTQYF.